Listed here are 29 T cell receptor beta chains from one sample, sequenced in a study of CXCR3-negative and CXCR3-positive naive CD8 T cells. Their specific antigens are unknown. Study results and caveats: CXCR3-negative naive cells had less hydrophobic TRB CDR3s than did CXCR3-positive naive cells.

cDNA libraries for TRB were generated by 5' RACE incorporating UMI labels. With the 5' RACE reads reprocessed, TCRdb shows one record per CDR3 protein and no DNA. This sample's clone table lists some 150,000 distinct CDR3 sequences. The source material was naive CXCR3+ CD8+ T cells from blood. Subset described: CD45RO-CCR7+CD27+CD95- naive CD8+ T cells expressing CXCR3 (TNR3+). These receptors were collected from a human donor in good health. Some clones in this sample may be carry-over from other donors' samples.

The gene calls are TRBV7-8 and TRBJ1-2; TCRdb designates TRBD1, a call that cannot be tested without DNA. CDR1 SGHVS and CDR2 FQNEAQ come from the germline V gene. CDR3 length equals 15 residues. CDR3 in amino acids: CASSSRTGVNYGYTF. The entire variable domain, with the rest obtained from reference TRBV7-8 and TRBJ1-2, is as follows: GAGVSQSPRYKVAKRGQDVALRCDPISGHVSLFWYQQALGQGPEFLTYFQNEAQLDKSGLPSDRFFAERPEGSVSTLKIQRTQQEDSAVYLCASSSRTGVNYGYTFGSGTRLTVV.

The chain combines TRBV12-3 or TRBV12-4 with TRBJ1-6; with no DNA, the TCRdb D assignment of TRBD1 cannot be verified. This CDR3 has 17 amino acids. The CDR3 sequence: CASSSRPRASYNSPLHF.

The CDR3 region is CASSPPPGSGNTIYF. This chain connects TRBV18 to TRBJ1-3. The germline gives CDR1 KGHSH, CDR2 LQKENI. The CDR3 loop spans 15 amino acids. The full variable domain, rest sourced from reference TRBV18 and TRBJ1-3, is NAGVMQNPRHLVRRRGQEARLRCSPMKGHSHVYWYRQLPEEGLKFMVYLQKENIIDESGMPKERFSAEFPKEGPSILRIQQVVRGDSAAYFCASSPPPGSGNTIYFGEGSWLTVV.

The chain joins TRBV11-2 to TRBJ1-2; TCRdb indicates TRBD1, and absent DNA this call remains unverified. Germline CDR1 is SGHAT and CDR2 is FQNNGV. The CDR3 runs to 14 residues. The CDR3 is CASSLGPRGAGYTF.

The J gene is TRBJ2-2, the V gene TRBV28. Germline CDR1 and CDR2: MDHEN and SYDVKM. This CDR3 has 13 residues. CDR3 amino acids: CASSLSETGELFF.

This chain connects TRBV19 to TRBJ1-1. Germline loops: CDR1 LNHDA, CDR2 SQIVND (reference sequence). CDR3 length: 14 amino acids. This CDR3 reads CASSPWTGNTEAFF. The full variable domain, rest sourced from reference TRBV19 and TRBJ1-1, is DGGITQSPKYLFRKEGQNVTLSCEQNLNHDAMYWYRQDPGQGLRLIYYSQIVNDFQKGDIAEGYSVSREKKESFPLTVTSAQKNPTAFYLCASSPWTGNTEAFFGQGTRLTVV.

The V gene is TRBV20-1, the J gene TRBJ1-1. Germline CDR1 is DFQATT and CDR2 is SNEGSKA (reference sequence). The CDR3 runs to 13 residues. The CDR3: CSARGEFHTEAFF.

This CDR3 is CASSRHPATSITQTQYF. The rearrangement uses TRBV28 and TRBJ2-5; TCRdb names TRBD2, which stays unverified in the absence of DNA. Germline lookup yields CDR1 MDHEN and CDR2 SYDVKM. The CDR3 totals 17 residues.

The chain joins TRBV7-6 to TRBJ2-5; TCRdb returns TRBD2, unconfirmable since there is no DNA. There are 14 residues in the CDR3. Germline loops: CDR1 SGHVS, CDR2 FNYEAQ. Here the CDR3 reads CASRITSGGETQYF.

The chain recombines TRBV24-1 with TRBJ2-7; the TCRdb D gene call, TRBD2, has no DNA to confirm it. The CDR3 has 13 residues. Looked up from germline, CDR1 is KGHDR and CDR2 is SFDVKD. The CDR3 sequence: CATSGEVSYEQYF.

The chain carries TRBV28 and TRBJ2-2; TCRdb names TRBD1, which stays unverified in the absence of DNA. The germline CDR1 and CDR2 sequences are MDHEN and SYDVKM. The CDR3 has 15 residues. This chain's CDR3 is CASSRDRGNTGELFF.

This rearrangement joins TRBV5-4 to TRBJ2-5; TCRdb lists TRBD2, though no DNA is available to test this call. This CDR3 is 16 amino acids long. CDR1 and CDR2 from the germline V gene are SGHNT and YYREEE (reference sequence). The CDR3 spells CASSLVASGRGETQYF.

V and J are TRBV12-3 or TRBV12-4 and TRBJ2-2; TCRdb's D gene call, TRBD2, goes unchecked for lack of DNA. This CDR3 has 15 residues. CDR3 sequence: CASTLRGPNTGELFF.

CDR3: CASSYAIGQGGFLNYGYTF. The chain is built from TRBV6-5 and TRBJ1-2; TCRdb's D call of TRBD1 is untestable without DNA. From germline, CDR1 is MNHEY and CDR2 SVGAGI. The CDR3 runs 19 residues.

V usage is TRBV6-6 and J usage is TRBJ2-7. The length of the CDR3 is 14 residues. The V gene's germline CDR1 is MNHNY and CDR2 SVGAGI (reference sequence). CDR3 sequence: CASSTSGRSHEQYF.

The chain has TRBV20-1 and TRBJ2-7; there is no DNA to check the TCRdb D call of TRBD2. The CDR3 sequence is 15 residues long. Germline CDR1 is DFQATT and CDR2 is SNEGSKA (reference sequence). The CDR3 here is CSARPRASGPYEQYF.

The chain recombines TRBV20-1 with TRBJ1-5; absent DNA, TCRdb's TRBD1 call cannot be checked. CDR3 size: 16 residues. Per the germline V gene, CDR1 is DFQATT and CDR2 is SNEGSKA (reference sequence). The CDR3 is CSARETGGQDDQPQHF.

The chain links TRBV12-3 or TRBV12-4 to TRBJ2-4; TCRdb reports TRBD1, a call that lacks DNA to check it against. This CDR3 contains 13 residues. The chain's CDR3 is CASSLPGVGIQYF.

The chain links TRBV21-1 to TRBJ2-1. TRBV21-1 is shown as a pseudogene. The CDR3 runs 16 residues. This chain's CDR3 is CASSKGQGTSYNEQFF.

The gene calls are TRBV7-9 and TRBJ2-7; TCRdb's D call of TRBD1 is untestable without DNA. The CDR3 has 16 amino acids. Germline CDR1 SEHNR, CDR2 FQNEAQ (reference sequence). The CDR3 protein is CASSLALGRTFYEQYF.

The chain uses TRBV15 and TRBJ2-3. Germline V CDR1 and CDR2: LNHNV, YYDKDF (reference sequence). The CDR3 runs to 13 residues. The CDR3 sequence is CATSRDNTDTQYF.

The CDR3 sequence is CATSRDKGSRGEQYF. This rearrangement joins TRBV15 to TRBJ2-7. The CDR3 is 15 amino acids. Germline V lookup: CDR1 LNHNV, CDR2 YYDKDF (reference sequence).

V and J are TRBV28 and TRBJ2-1; TCRdb outputs TRBD1, but without DNA this stays unchecked. CDR3 size: 13 residues. Germline V gene sequence: CDR1 MDHEN, CDR2 SYDVKM. CDR3 sequence: CASRHKGRGEQFF.

The chain has TRBV12-3 or TRBV12-4 and TRBJ2-1. The CDR3 loop spans 13 amino acids. Here the CDR3 reads CASSLVLTEEQFF.

The rearrangement joins TRBV7-8 to TRBJ2-3; the TCRdb D gene call, TRBD2, has no DNA to confirm it. The CDR3 sequence is 17 residues long. Germline CDR1 is SGHVS and CDR2 is FQNEAQ. The CDR3 spells CASSPHMTSGGTDTQYF.

The chain uses TRBV7-8 and TRBJ1-2; TCRdb's D call of TRBD1 is untestable without DNA. Germline CDR1 and CDR2: SGHVS and FQNEAQ. This CDR3 spans 14 amino acids. The CDR3 spells CASTPGKGFHGYTF.

This rearrangement joins TRBV6-2 or TRBV6-3 to TRBJ2-4; no DNA is available, so the TRBD1 call from TCRdb remains unchecked. Germline CDR1 MNHEY, CDR2 SVGEGT. This CDR3 spans 15 amino acids. The CDR3: CASSFPAVAKNIQYF.

V usage is TRBV6-5 and J usage is TRBJ1-2. This CDR3 contains 18 residues. The V gene's germline CDR1 is MNHEY and CDR2 SVGAGI. CDR3 amino acids: CASSPSIGTLREGYGYTF.

The chain links TRBV12-3 or TRBV12-4 to TRBJ2-7; the D call of TRBD1 rests on TCRdb alone, since no DNA is present to check it. This CDR3 is 15 amino acids long. The CDR3 protein is CASSSLPEGGNEQYF.